The 20 T cell receptor beta chains in this list originate from one sample, sequenced in a study of CD8 T cells in ankylosing spondylitis. Using its own MiXCR run on the 5' RACE reads, TCRdb lists one record per CDR3 protein. The table shows about 220,000 distinct CDR3 sequences, with 18% occurring only once. Findings of the study overall: What appeared characteristic of ankylosing spondylitis blood was a TCR beta motif of about eight highly homologous variants.

Their antigens remain unidentified. Sequenced input: blood, either unsorted or a sorted T cell fraction (not recorded which). The receptor source for this set is a male donor with ankylosing spondylitis.

V usage is TRBV2 and J usage is TRBJ2-7, with TRBD2 matching over 11 bases. Germline V gene data show CDR1 as SNHLY and CDR2 as FYNNEI. J was trimmed by 3 bases and V by 2 bases; bases with no gene match: 6. This CDR3 has 16 amino acids. The CDR3 loop is CASSETGLAGLYEQYF. DNA for the CDR3: TGTGCCAGCAGTGAAACCGGACTAGCGGGCCTCTACGAGCAGTACTTC.

This clonotype has a handful of counts. The chain is built from TRBV4-3 and TRBJ1-1; D is ambiguous. The CDR3 extends over 14 amino acids. Germline V lookup: CDR1 LGHNA, CDR2 YSLEER. The V end lost 0 bases, the J end lost 4 bases, and 9 bases lay between the germline ends. The CDR3 DNA sequence: TGCGCCAGCAGCCAAGATGCGGGAGGCACTGAAGCTTTCTTT. Translated, it gives CASSQDAGGTEAFF.

The V gene is TRBV4-1, the J gene TRBJ2-1, with 9 bases matching TRBD2. The CDR3 is 16 amino acids. V gave up 0 bases and J gave up 6 bases; unmatched junction bases: 6. Per germline, CDR1 MGHRA and CDR2 YSYEKL. The CDR3 coding sequence is TGCGCCAGCAGCCAAGATGGGGCTAGCGGGGCCAATGAGCAGTTCTTC. Translating gives CASSQDGASGANEQFF.

The chain couples TRBV10-3 to TRBJ2-5; D is unclear. In germline, CDR1 is ENHRY, CDR2 SYGVKD. There are 12 residues in the CDR3. V was shortened by 4 bases and J by 1 base, with 4 bases between the two germline ends. CDR3 sequence: CAISGSQETQYF. The CDR3 nucleotides read TGTGCCATCAGTGGATCCCAAGAGACCCAGTACTTC.

In its sample, this clonotype was seen many times. The chain recombines TRBV29-1 with TRBJ2-1; the D gene is possibly TRBD2 (5 bases). The CDR3 spans 11 residues. Trimming pared 5 bases from V and 9 bases from J, leaving 11 bases between. CDR1 SQVTM and CDR2 ANQGSEA come from the germline V gene. CDR3 protein: CSVIGAAEQFF. The CDR3 coding sequence is TGCAGCGTTATTGGAGCGGCTGAGCAGTTCTTC.

This sequence joins TRBV6-2 or TRBV6-3 and TRBJ2-3, with D hard to call. CDR3 length equals 15 residues. Per germline, CDR1 MNHEY and CDR2 SVGEGT. V lost 5 bases to trimming and J lost 4 bases, with 16 bases between them. For the CDR3, the DNA is TGTGCCAGCAGTCATATGTCCGCCGGCCCAGATACGCAGTATTTT. The encoded protein is CASSHMSAGPDTQYF.

This clonotype was found a few times. J is TRBJ2-2 and V is TRBV5-6; the D call may be TRBD1 or TRBD2 (5 bases each). The CDR3 contains 17 residues. The germline V gene encodes CDR1 SGHDT and CDR2 YYEEEE. V lost 4 bases to trimming and J lost 5 bases, with 21 bases between them. The CDR3 loop reads CASSPDAGTPDTGELFF. CDR3 coding DNA: TGTGCCAGCAGCCCTGACGCCGGGACCCCGGATACCGGGGAGCTGTTTTTT. The whole variable domain, filled in from reference TRBV5-6 and TRBJ2-2, reads DAGVTQSPTHLIKTRGQQVTLRCSPKSGHDTVSWYQQALGQGPQFIFQYYEEEERQRGNFPDRFSGHQFPNYSSELNVNALLLGDSALYLCASSPDAGTPDTGELFFGEGSRLTVL.

This chain uses TRBV20-1 with TRBJ2-3; D gene ambiguous. Germline V gene sequence: CDR1 DFQATT, CDR2 SNEGSKA (reference sequence). V was shortened by 0 bases and J by 6 bases, with 10 bases between the two germline ends. CDR3 length: 13 residues. Here the CDR3 DNA reads TGCAGTGCTAGAGATTTGGATGGGGATACGCAGTATTTT. Translation: CSARDLDGDTQYF.

This clonotype was observed a handful of times. The chain carries TRBV15 and TRBJ2-7, with 7 bases identical to TRBD1. The CDR3 runs 15 residues. Per germline, CDR1 LNHNV and CDR2 YYDKDF (reference sequence). Unmatched junction bases numbered 4, after V lost 0 bases and J lost 2 bases. CDR3 nucleotide sequence: TGTGCCACCAGCAGAGAGAGGGGGCGCCCCTACGAGCAGTACTTC. Its translation: CATSRERGRPYEQYF.

The CDR3 DNA is TGTGCCAGCAGTTACTACGAAGTGGATCAGCCCCAGCATTTT. Translating it yields CASSYYEVDQPQHF. The chain couples TRBV6-2 or TRBV6-3 to TRBJ1-5, with D unclear. Germline assignment: CDR1 MNHEY and CDR2 SVGEGT. V gave up 1 base and J gave up 5 bases, with 9 bases separating them. The CDR3 consists of 14 residues.

In its sample, this clonotype was seen many times. V and J are TRBV12-3 or TRBV12-4 and TRBJ2-5; D uncertain. The V end was cut by 5 bases, the J end by 3 bases, with 16 bases between. CDR3 length: 15 amino acids. CDR3 nucleotides: TGTGCCAGCAGTGACTTTGGAGCTGCCGAAGAGACCCAGTACTTC. It is translated as CASSDFGAAEETQYF.

V and J are TRBV6-1 and TRBJ2-3, with 7 bases lining up with TRBD2. Germline V gene lookup returns CDR1 MNHNS and CDR2 SASEGT. CDR3 length: 18 amino acids. Losses at the gene ends were 5 bases for V and 0 bases for J; bases not matched to a gene: 14. CDR3 sequence (DNA): TGTGCCAGCAGTCCACCATCTAGCGGCCCCGAGAGCACAGATACGCAGTATTTT. Translating it yields CASSPPSSGPESTDTQYF.

The chain carries TRBV5-1 and TRBJ2-3; TRBD2 agrees at 7 bases. Germline trimming cut 1 base from V and 2 bases from J; bases unmatched to any gene: 7. The CDR3 sequence is 16 residues long. Germline CDR1 SGHRS, CDR2 YFSETQ. CDR3 amino acids: CASSLWGGGSTDTQYF. The CDR3 nucleotides are TGCGCCAGCAGCTTGTGGGGCGGGGGATCCACAGATACGCAGTATTTT.

This clonotype was seen a handful of times. The rearrangement joins TRBV4-1 to TRBJ1-5, with 7 bases matching TRBD1. Trimming removed 2 bases from V and 5 bases from J; junction bases left unmatched: 12. CDR1 and CDR2 from the germline V gene are MGHRA and YSYEKL. The CDR3 runs to 17 residues. The CDR3 protein is CASSQLPLDREHQPQHF. The CDR3 DNA reads TGCGCCAGCAGCCAACTCCCATTAGACAGGGAGCATCAGCCCCAGCATTTT.

This clonotype was counted only a few times. The rearrangement joins TRBV18 to TRBJ2-1; maybe TRBD2 (5 bases). The CDR3 is 14 residues long. Between the trimmed V and J ends, which lost 3 bases and 2 bases, there was a span of 8 bases. Germline V gene data show CDR1 as KGHSH and CDR2 as LQKENI. The CDR3 sequence is CASSPDSAYNEQFF. In nucleotides, the CDR3 is TGTGCCAGCTCACCGGACTCTGCCTACAATGAGCAGTTCTTC.

V usage is TRBV29-1 and J usage is TRBJ1-6; 7 bases are shared with TRBD1. V lost 4 bases and J lost 8; bases outside the gene matches: 8. There are 14 residues in the CDR3. Germline V gene data show CDR1 as SQVTM and CDR2 as ANQGSEA. This CDR3 reads CSVAEQGFDSPLHF. CDR3 DNA: TGCAGCGTTGCCGAACAGGGGTTCGATTCACCCCTCCACTTT.

This clonotype was recorded a few times. The genes are TRBV28 and TRBJ2-2; D might be TRBD1 (5 bases). Germline loops: CDR1 MDHEN, CDR2 SYDVKM. V lost 2 bases, J lost 6 bases, and 10 bases lay in between. The CDR3 covers 14 residues. The CDR3 region has the DNA TGTGCCAGCAGTTTAGTACAGGACGCCGGGGAGCTGTTTTTT. It codes for CASSLVQDAGELFF.

The chain employs TRBV4-1 and TRBJ1-1, with TRBD1 identical over 9 bases. The CDR3 extends over 17 amino acids. The junction had 8 bases not matched to a gene; V was cut back by 2 bases and J by 1 base. Germline V gene data show CDR1 as MGHRA and CDR2 as YSYEKL. In DNA form, the CDR3 reads TGCGCCAGCAGCCAAATCGGGACAGGGCATCAGAACACTGAAGCTTTCTTT. Translating gives CASSQIGTGHQNTEAFF.

This clonotype was picked up a small number of times. The chain has TRBV24-1 and TRBJ2-3; 9 bases map to TRBD2. The J segment lost 4 bases and the V segment lost 3 bases, leaving 10 bases of the junction unmatched. The CDR3 has 17 amino acids. CDR1 and CDR2 (germline): KGHDR, SFDVKD. The chain's CDR3 is CATSDSISGRNPDTQYF. Here the CDR3 DNA reads TGTGCCACCAGTGATAGCATCAGCGGGAGGAATCCAGATACGCAGTATTTT.

Ten or more counts support this clonotype. This chain connects TRBV5-1 to TRBJ1-2; D call uncertain. The V gene's germline CDR1 is SGHRS and CDR2 YFSETQ. The CDR3 is 15 residues long. The V gene lost 1 base and the J gene lost 8 bases, with 18 bases spanning the gap. CDR3 loop: CASSLLPSDPDGYTF. The CDR3 nucleotides read TGCGCCAGCAGCTTGTTGCCCTCGGATCCGGACGGCTACACCTTC.